A single sample is the source of the 15 T cell receptor beta chains below, sequenced in a study of PD-L1 blockade in urothelial cancer. Data came from immunoSEQ multiplex PCR; TCRdb stores just in-frame clones and leaves some out. The sample has 46,000 or so clones, approximately 86% seen once. Time point indicated: peripheral blood 6 weeks after treatment start. The sample here was PBMCs, taken around atezolizumab (anti-PD-L1) treatment. Source of these receptors: a man between 60 and 75 years old with urothelial cancer.

J is TRBJ2-1 and V is TRBV5-1; 13 bases are a match to TRBD2. Germline V gives CDR1 SGHRS, CDR2 YFSETQ. The CDR3 extends over 16 amino acids. The V and J ends lost 1 base and 6 bases, in that order; junction bases with no gene match: 4. The CDR3 sequence: CASSLTSGGAVNEQFF. CDR3 in DNA: TGCGCCAGCAGCTTGACTAGCGGGGGGGCGGTCAATGAGCAGTTCTTC.

This rearrangement joins TRBV5-6 to TRBJ2-1; 11 positions match TRBD2. This CDR3 spans 15 amino acids. Trimming removed 2 bases from V and 3 bases from J; junction bases left unmatched: 1. The germline V gene has CDR1 SGHDT and CDR2 YYEEEE. Written as DNA, the CDR3 is TGTGCCAGCAGCTTCGGGACTAGCGGCTACAATGAGCAGTTCTTC. Translating it yields CASSFGTSGYNEQFF.

The J gene is TRBJ2-7, the V gene TRBV18; the match to TRBD2 covers 11 bases. V dropped 3 bases and J dropped 7; count of bases not matched to a gene: 5. The CDR3 spans 14 residues. Germline CDR1 is KGHSH and CDR2 is LQKENI. In DNA, the CDR3 is TGTGCCAGCTCACCGCAACTAGCGGGGGATGAGCAGTACTTC. Translation gives CASSPQLAGDEQYF. Full variable domain (remainder filled in from reference TRBV18 and TRBJ2-7): NAGVMQNPRHLVRRRGQEARLRCSPMKGHSHVYWYRQLPEEGLKFMVYLQKENIIDESGMPKERFSAEFPKEGPSILRIQQVVRGDSAAYFCASSPQLAGDEQYFGPGTRLTVT.

The chain employs TRBV18 and TRBJ1-2, with TRBD1 matching over 10 bases. The CDR3 has 14 amino acids. The V segment lost 2 bases and the J segment 7 bases; nucleotides outside the gene matches: 4. The V gene's germline CDR1 is KGHSH and CDR2 LQKENI. The CDR3 here is CASSPGTGVVGYTF. The CDR3 DNA follows: TGTGCCAGCTCACCAGGGACAGGGGTCGTTGGCTACACCTTC.

The V and J genes are TRBV15 and TRBJ2-7; 9 bases agree with TRBD1. CDR1 is LNHNV and CDR2 is YYDKDF in the germline V gene (reference sequence). V shed 5 bases, J shed 5 bases, and the junction held 7 bases outside the gene matches. This CDR3 has 14 residues. The CDR3 DNA follows: TGTGCCACCAGCTCCCGGGACAGGGACCACGAGCAGTACTTC. Its translation is CATSSRDRDHEQYF.

The rearrangement links TRBV30 to TRBJ2-7; 9 nucleotides agree with TRBD1. The ends lost 2 bases at V and 6 bases at J; junction bases unmatched: 8. Germline-derived CDR1 and CDR2 are GTSNPN and SVGIG (reference sequence). The CDR3 runs 14 residues. In DNA, the CDR3 is TGTGCCTGGAGTCCTCCGGGACAGGGTAGCGAGCAGTACTTC. It translates to CAWSPPGQGSEQYF.

The chain recombines TRBV5-8 with TRBJ1-3; 10 bases agree with TRBD1. V lost 2 bases, J lost 2 bases, and 4 bases stayed unmatched. Per the germline V gene, CDR1 is SGHTS and CDR2 is YDEGEE. This CDR3 has 16 residues. The CDR3, as DNA: TGTGCCAGCAGCTTATCTGGGACAGGGGCTGGAAACACCATATATTTT. Protein product: CASSLSGTGAGNTIYF.

The chain couples TRBV15 to TRBJ1-2, with D possibly TRBD1 on 6 matching bases. CDR1 LNHNV and CDR2 YYDKDF come from the germline V gene (reference sequence). Trimming took off 0 bases at V and 8 bases at J, with 22 bases between the two ends. CDR3 length: 17 residues. CDR3 region: CATSRDGVGGAALGYTF. The CDR3 coding sequence is TGTGCCACCAGCAGAGATGGCGTCGGGGGGGCCGCGTTGGGCTACACCTTC.

The gene calls are TRBV9 and TRBJ2-5, with D perhaps TRBD2 (7 bases). The V end lost 0 bases, the J end lost 3 bases, and 18 bases lay between the germline ends. CDR3 length: 17 amino acids. CDR1 SGDLS and CDR2 YYNGEE come from the germline V gene. For the CDR3, the DNA is TGTGCCAGCAGCGTAGGGGCGGGGGCCGCCGGAGAAGAGACCCAGTACTTC. It specifies CASSVGAGAAGEETQYF.

This clone has just a few counts. This chain links TRBV5-5 with TRBJ1-2; 12 bases fit TRBD1. Germline CDR1 and CDR2: SGHKS and YYEKEE (reference sequence). The trim removed 4 bases at V and 6 bases at J, leaving 7 bases unmatched. CDR3 length: 15 residues. Here the CDR3 reads CASSLTGTGGDGYTF. The CDR3 bases are TGTGCCAGCAGCCTTACTGGGACAGGGGGCGATGGCTACACCTTC.

The rearrangement joins TRBV29-1 to TRBJ1-1; possibly TRBD1 for D (6 bases). Per the germline V gene, CDR1 is SQVTM and CDR2 is ANQGSEA. CDR3 length: 13 amino acids. V lost 3 bases, J lost 5 bases, and 13 bases lay in between. CDR3 sequence: CSVDAGGGTEAFF. For the CDR3, the DNA is TGCAGCGTTGACGCGGGAGGGGGAACTGAAGCTTTCTTT.

The chain couples TRBV6-6 to TRBJ1-5, with D perhaps TRBD1 (6 bases). Between the trimmed V and J ends, which lost 6 bases and 6 bases, there was a span of 21 bases. Per the germline V gene, CDR1 is MNHNY and CDR2 is SVGAGI (reference sequence). This CDR3 has 16 amino acids. CDR3 sequence reads: CASSPPRGAQSQPQHF. The CDR3 DNA reads as TGTGCCAGCAGCCCCCCACGGGGGGCGCAAAGTCAGCCCCAGCATTTT.

The rearrangement uses TRBV14 and TRBJ1-1, with D possibly being TRBD1 (6 bases). The CDR3 is made up of 15 amino acids. Trimming pared 4 bases from V and 1 base from J, leaving 13 bases between. Germline lookup yields CDR1 SGHDN and CDR2 FVKESK. CDR3: CASSRLTGQNTEAFF. CDR3 bases: TGTGCCAGCAGCCGACTGACAGGTCAGAACACTGAAGCTTTCTTT.

The chain has TRBV7-8 and TRBJ1-2; 7 nucleotides agree with TRBD1. CDR3 length: 16 residues. V was pared by 1 base and J by 4 bases, with 9 bases of the junction left unmatched. Germline lookup yields CDR1 SGHVS and CDR2 FQNEAQ. CDR3 DNA sequence: TGTGCCAGCAGCTTAGAGAGACACAGGGGAGGCTATGGCTACACCTTC. Its translation: CASSLERHRGGYGYTF.

CDR3 loop: CASSTSGGARETQYF. The CDR3 region has the DNA TGTGCCAGCAGCACAAGCGGGGGGGCCAGGGAGACCCAGTACTTC. The V and J genes are TRBV7-3 and TRBJ2-5; 10 bases fit TRBD2. The CDR3 spans 15 residues. From germline, CDR1 is SGHTA and CDR2 FQGTGA. Trimming took 5 bases from V and 5 from J; bases not matched to a gene: 8.